This TCR beta chain derives from a study of blood T cell repertoires in COVID-19. The wider study: Sources were T cells, B-cell-depleted T cells, or PBMCs; the material itself was cDNA or gDNA.

All recovered Cohort 3 donors got two negative PCRs, got clearance, or saw symptom resolution. The CDR3 covers 16 residues. The V gene end was trimmed by 3 bases and the J gene end by 1 base; junction bases not matched to a gene: 5. Germline-derived CDR1 and CDR2 are SGHVS and FQNEAQ. Clones were read by immunoSEQ multiplex PCR, and TCRdb kept only the in-frame ones, dropping some. In the table there are 150,000 to 250,000 clones, roughly 80% of which are singletons. The specimen sequenced was PBMCs or T cells enriched from blood (not recorded which). This chain links TRBV7-8 with TRBJ2-1, with 8 nucleotides matching TRBD1. The receptor was derived from a man aged 35-49 years who had recovered from COVID-19. CDR3 amino acids: CASSFLRDRSYNEQFF. The CDR3 nucleotides read TGTGCCAGCAGCTTTCTGAGGGACAGGTCCTACAATGAGCAGTTCTTC.